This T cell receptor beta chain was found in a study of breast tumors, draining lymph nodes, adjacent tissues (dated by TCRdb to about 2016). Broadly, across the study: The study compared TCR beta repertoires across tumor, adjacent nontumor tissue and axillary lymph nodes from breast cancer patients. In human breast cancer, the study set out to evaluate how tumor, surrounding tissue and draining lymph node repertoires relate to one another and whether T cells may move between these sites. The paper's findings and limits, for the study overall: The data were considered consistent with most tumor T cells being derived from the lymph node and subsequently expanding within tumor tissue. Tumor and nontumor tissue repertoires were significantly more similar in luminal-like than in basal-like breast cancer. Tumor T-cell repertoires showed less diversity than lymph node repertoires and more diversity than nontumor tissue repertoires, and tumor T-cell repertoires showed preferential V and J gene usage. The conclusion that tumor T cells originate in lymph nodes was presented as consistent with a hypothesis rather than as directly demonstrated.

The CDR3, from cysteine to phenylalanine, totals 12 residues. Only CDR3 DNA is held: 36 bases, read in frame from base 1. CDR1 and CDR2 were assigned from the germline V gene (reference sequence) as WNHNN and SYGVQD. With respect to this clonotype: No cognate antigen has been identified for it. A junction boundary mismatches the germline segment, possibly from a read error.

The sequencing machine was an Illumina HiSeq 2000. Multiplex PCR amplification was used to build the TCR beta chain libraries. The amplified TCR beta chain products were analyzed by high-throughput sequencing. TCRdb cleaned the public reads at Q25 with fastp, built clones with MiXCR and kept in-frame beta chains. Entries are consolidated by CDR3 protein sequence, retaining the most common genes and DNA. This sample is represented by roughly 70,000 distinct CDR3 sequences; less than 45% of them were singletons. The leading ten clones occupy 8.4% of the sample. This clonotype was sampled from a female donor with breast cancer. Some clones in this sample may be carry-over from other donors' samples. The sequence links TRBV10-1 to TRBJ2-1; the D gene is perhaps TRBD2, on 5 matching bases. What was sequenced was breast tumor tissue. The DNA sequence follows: TGCACCAGCAGTCGCGGGCCCAATGAGCAGTTCTTC. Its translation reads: CTSSRGPNEQFF.